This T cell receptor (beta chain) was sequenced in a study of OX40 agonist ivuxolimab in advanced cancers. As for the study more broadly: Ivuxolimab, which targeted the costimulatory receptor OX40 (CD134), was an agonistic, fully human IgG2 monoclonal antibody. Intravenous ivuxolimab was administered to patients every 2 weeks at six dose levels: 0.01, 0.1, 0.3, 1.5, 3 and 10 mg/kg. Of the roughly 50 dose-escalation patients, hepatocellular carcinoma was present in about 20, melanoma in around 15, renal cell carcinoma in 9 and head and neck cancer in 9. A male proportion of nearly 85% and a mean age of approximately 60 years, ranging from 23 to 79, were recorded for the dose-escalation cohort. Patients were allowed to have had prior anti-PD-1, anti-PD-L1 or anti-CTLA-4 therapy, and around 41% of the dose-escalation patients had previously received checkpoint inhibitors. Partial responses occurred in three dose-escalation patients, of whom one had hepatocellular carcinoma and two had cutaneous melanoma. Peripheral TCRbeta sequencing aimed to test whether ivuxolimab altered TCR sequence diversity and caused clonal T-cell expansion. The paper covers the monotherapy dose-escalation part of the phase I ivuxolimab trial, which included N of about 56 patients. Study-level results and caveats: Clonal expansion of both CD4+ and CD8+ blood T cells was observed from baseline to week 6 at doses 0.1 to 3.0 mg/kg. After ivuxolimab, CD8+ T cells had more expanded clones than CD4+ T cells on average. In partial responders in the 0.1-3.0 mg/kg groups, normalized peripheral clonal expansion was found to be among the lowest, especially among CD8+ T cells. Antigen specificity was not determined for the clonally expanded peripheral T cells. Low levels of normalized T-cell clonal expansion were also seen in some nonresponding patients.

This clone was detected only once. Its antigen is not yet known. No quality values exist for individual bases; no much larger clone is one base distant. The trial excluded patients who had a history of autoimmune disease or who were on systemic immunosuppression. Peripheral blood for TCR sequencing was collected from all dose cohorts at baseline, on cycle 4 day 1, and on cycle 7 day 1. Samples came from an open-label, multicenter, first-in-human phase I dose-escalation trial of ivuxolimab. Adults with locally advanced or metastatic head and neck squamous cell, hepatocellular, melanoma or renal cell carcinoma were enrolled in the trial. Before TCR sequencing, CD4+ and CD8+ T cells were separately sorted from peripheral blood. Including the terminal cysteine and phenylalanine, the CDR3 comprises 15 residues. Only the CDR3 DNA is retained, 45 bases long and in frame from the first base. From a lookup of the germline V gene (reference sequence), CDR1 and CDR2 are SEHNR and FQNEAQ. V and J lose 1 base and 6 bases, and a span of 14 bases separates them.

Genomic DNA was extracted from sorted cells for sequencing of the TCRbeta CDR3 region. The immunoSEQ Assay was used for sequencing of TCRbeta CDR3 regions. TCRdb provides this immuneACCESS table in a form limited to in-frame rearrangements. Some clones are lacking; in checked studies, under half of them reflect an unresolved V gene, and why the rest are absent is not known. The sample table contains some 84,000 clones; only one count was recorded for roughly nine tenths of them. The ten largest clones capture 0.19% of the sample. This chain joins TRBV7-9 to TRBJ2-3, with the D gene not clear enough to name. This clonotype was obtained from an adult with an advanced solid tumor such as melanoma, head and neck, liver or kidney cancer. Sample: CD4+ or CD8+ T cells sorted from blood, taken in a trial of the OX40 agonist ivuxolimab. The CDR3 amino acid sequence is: CASSLEGVAVDTQYF. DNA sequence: TGTGCCAGCAGCTTAGAAGGCGTGGCGGTTGATACGCAGTATTTT.